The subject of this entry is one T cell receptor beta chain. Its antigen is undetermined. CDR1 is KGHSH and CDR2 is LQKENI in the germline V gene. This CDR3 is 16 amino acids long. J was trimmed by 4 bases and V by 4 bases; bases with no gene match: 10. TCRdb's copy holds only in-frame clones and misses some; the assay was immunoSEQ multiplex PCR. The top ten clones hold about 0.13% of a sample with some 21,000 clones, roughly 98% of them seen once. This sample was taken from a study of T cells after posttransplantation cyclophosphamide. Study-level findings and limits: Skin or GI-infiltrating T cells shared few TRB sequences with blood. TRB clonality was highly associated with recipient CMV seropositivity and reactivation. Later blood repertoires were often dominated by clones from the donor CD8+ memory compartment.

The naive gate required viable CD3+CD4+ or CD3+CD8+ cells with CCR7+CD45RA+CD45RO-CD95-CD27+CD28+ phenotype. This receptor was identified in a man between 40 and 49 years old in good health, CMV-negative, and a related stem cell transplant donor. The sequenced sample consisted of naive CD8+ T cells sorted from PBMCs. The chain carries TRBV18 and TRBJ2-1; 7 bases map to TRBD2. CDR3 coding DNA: TGTGCCAGCTCACTTCCTGGAGCGGGACCATACAATGAGCAGTTCTTC. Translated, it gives CASSLPGAGPYNEQFF.